Listed below are T cell receptor beta chains from one sample, sequenced in a study of human T cells and chemical hapten exposure. One entry per CDR3 protein, called by TCRdb with MiXCR from the RACE reads. The profile covers 35,000 to 45,000 distinct CDR3 sequences, with about an eighth appearing a single time and 4.5% to 6% taken by the ten largest. Material: whole blood, obtained in connection with sensitization to the hapten diphenylcyclopropenone (DPC). Receptors were obtained from a woman under 40 with alopecia areata. Some clones in this sample may be carry-over from other donors' samples. The CDR3 runs from the conserved cysteine through the conserved F or W. D genes are given only for firm matches. The listing skips clone size in some rows; elsewhere it reads once, few, many or a size class.

CDR3 DNA: TGTGCCATCAGTTCGTCTGGGGGTATGACAGATACGCAGTATTTT
CDR3 protein: CAISSSGGMTDTQYF
V gene: TRBV10-3
J gene: TRBJ2-3
D gene: -
clone size: few

CDR3 DNA: TGTGCCAGCAGTTTGGGACCGCAGGGTGAAAAACTGTTTTTT
CDR3 protein: CASSLGPQGEKLFF
V gene: TRBV28
J gene: TRBJ1-4
D gene: -
clone size: -

CDR3 DNA: TGTGCCAGCAGCTTAGTCGGCACAGATACGCAGTATTTT
CDR3 protein: CASSLVGTDTQYF
V gene: TRBV7-6
J gene: TRBJ2-3
D gene: -
clone size: -

CDR3 DNA: TGTGCCAGCATCTCACCGGGGGGCACTGAAGCTTTCTTT
CDR3 protein: CASISPGGTEAFF
V gene: TRBV6-5
J gene: TRBJ1-1
D gene: -
clone size: few

CDR3 DNA: TGTGCCAGCAGCCCCCAGACAGGGGGCCACACCGGGGAGCTGTTTTTT
CDR3 protein: CASSPQTGGHTGELFF
V gene: TRBV7-6
J gene: TRBJ2-2
D gene: TRBD1
clone size: many

CDR3 DNA: TGCGCCAGCAGCTTTGGCAGAGGAGTAGTCAACACTGAAGCTTTCTTT
CDR3 protein: CASSFGRGVVNTEAFF
V gene: TRBV5-1
J gene: TRBJ1-1
D gene: -
clone size: few

CDR3 DNA: TGTGCCAGCAGCCAAGAGCCGACAGGGCTGACGGATGGCTACACCTTC
CDR3 protein: CASSQEPTGLTDGYTF
V gene: TRBV4-2
J gene: TRBJ1-2
D gene: TRBD1
clone size: many

CDR3 DNA: TGTGCCAGCAGTCGGACTAGCGGCAACAATGAGCAGTTCTTC
CDR3 protein: CASSRTSGNNEQFF
V gene: TRBV6-4
J gene: TRBJ2-1
D gene: TRBD2
clone size: many

CDR3 DNA: TGTGCCAGCAGTTCCGCCGGACATCCAACCGGGGAGCTGTTTTTT
CDR3 protein: CASSSAGHPTGELFF
V gene: TRBV6-2/TRBV6-3
J gene: TRBJ2-2
D gene: -
clone size: many

CDR3 DNA: TGTGCCAGTTCCCCGACAGGGTACTATGGCTACACCTTC
CDR3 protein: CASSPTGYYGYTF
V gene: TRBV19
J gene: TRBJ1-2
D gene: TRBD1
clone size: -

CDR3 DNA: TGCGCCAGCAGCCAAGGCCCCCTAGTGACGGGTGAGCAGTTCTTC
CDR3 protein: CASSQGPLVTGEQFF
V gene: TRBV4-3
J gene: TRBJ2-1
D gene: -
clone size: few

CDR3 DNA: TGTGCCAGCAGCTGGGCGCTCTATGGCTACACCTTC
CDR3 protein: CASSWALYGYTF
V gene: TRBV28
J gene: TRBJ1-2
D gene: -
clone size: -

CDR3 DNA: TGCAGCGTTGAAGATCTGGGGAATTCGGGGTATTTT
CDR3 protein: CSVEDLGNSGYF
V gene: TRBV29-1
J gene: TRBJ2-3
D gene: -
clone size: few

CDR3 DNA: TGCAGTGCTAGTTTTCGACAGGGTAATTCACCCCTCCACTTT
CDR3 protein: CSASFRQGNSPLHF
V gene: TRBV20-1
J gene: TRBJ1-6
D gene: TRBD1
clone size: -

CDR3 DNA: TGCAGCGTTGCAGCAGGGGGCGTTAGGACTGAAGCTTTCTTT
CDR3 protein: CSVAAGGVRTEAFF
V gene: TRBV29-1
J gene: TRBJ1-1
D gene: TRBD1
clone size: -

CDR3 DNA: TGCAGTGCTAGCGGTACCGGGAGCCAAGAGACCCAGTACTTC
CDR3 protein: CSASGTGSQETQYF
V gene: TRBV20-1
J gene: TRBJ2-5
D gene: -
clone size: -

CDR3 DNA: TGTGCCAGCAGTAGGACAGATCTACTGAAGAGCAATCAGCCCCAGCATTTT
CDR3 protein: CASSRTDLLKSNQPQHF
V gene: TRBV28
J gene: TRBJ1-5
D gene: -
clone size: -

CDR3 DNA: TGTGCCAGCAGCCGGGGACTGCATAATTCACCCCTCCACTTT
CDR3 protein: CASSRGLHNSPLHF
V gene: TRBV6-2/TRBV6-3
J gene: TRBJ1-6
D gene: -
clone size: many

CDR3 DNA: TGCGCCAGCAGTCACCGGGACAGCGGCTACGGCTACACCTTC
CDR3 protein: CASSHRDSGYGYTF
V gene: TRBV10-1
J gene: TRBJ1-2
D gene: TRBD1
clone size: -

CDR3 DNA: TGTGCCAGCAGTGATCGGACAGGGACCACTGAAGCTTTCTTT
CDR3 protein: CASSDRTGTTEAFF
V gene: TRBV2
J gene: TRBJ1-1
D gene: TRBD1
clone size: -

CDR3 DNA: TGTGCCAGCAGCCTCGCCATGAACACTGAAGCTTTCTTT
CDR3 protein: CASSLAMNTEAFF
V gene: TRBV6-6
J gene: TRBJ1-1
D gene: -
clone size: many

CDR3 DNA: TGTGCCAGCAGTTCGCGGGAGGGAGATACGCAGTATTTT
CDR3 protein: CASSSREGDTQYF
V gene: TRBV6-2/TRBV6-3
J gene: TRBJ2-3
D gene: TRBD2
clone size: few

CDR3 DNA: TGTGCCAGCAGTTACGGTCTTAGGGTAGCGGAGGTCCAAGAGACCCAGTACTTC
CDR3 protein: CASSYGLRVAEVQETQYF
V gene: TRBV6-2/TRBV6-3
J gene: TRBJ2-5
D gene: -
clone size: many

CDR3 DNA: TGTGCCAGCAGTTTAAGGCAGGCGGAGACCCAGTACTTC
CDR3 protein: CASSLRQAETQYF
V gene: TRBV27
J gene: TRBJ2-5
D gene: -
clone size: -

CDR3 DNA: TGTGCCAGCAGCCCTCCGACTAGCCATGAGCAGTTCTTC
CDR3 protein: CASSPPTSHEQFF
V gene: TRBV7-2
J gene: TRBJ2-1
D gene: TRBD2
clone size: many

CDR3 DNA: TGTGCCAGCAGCCTCCCTCAGGGGGCGGACTATGGCTACACCTTC
CDR3 protein: CASSLPQGADYGYTF
V gene: TRBV7-9
J gene: TRBJ1-2
D gene: TRBD1
clone size: -

CDR3 DNA: TGCGCCAGCAGCTTGATTCACTTCAAGCTAAACATTCAGTACTTC
CDR3 protein: CASSLIHFKLNIQYF
V gene: TRBV5-1
J gene: TRBJ2-4
D gene: -
clone size: -

CDR3 DNA: TGTGCCAGCAGCTGGGAGGCTAGCGGGATTTTCGGGGAGCTGTTTTTT
CDR3 protein: CASSWEASGIFGELFF
V gene: TRBV7-2
J gene: TRBJ2-2
D gene: TRBD2
clone size: few

CDR3 DNA: TGTGCCAGCAGCCAAGAGGGACTACAGGATAGGAGACAGGGGAGTGGAAACACCATATATTTT
CDR3 protein: CASSQEGLQDRRQGSGNTIYF
V gene: TRBV3-1
J gene: TRBJ1-3
D gene: TRBD1
clone size: few

CDR3 DNA: TGCAGCGTTAGAAGTACAGGGGCCTCTGAAGCTTTCTTT
CDR3 protein: CSVRSTGASEAFF
V gene: TRBV29-1
J gene: TRBJ1-1
D gene: TRBD1
clone size: many

CDR3 DNA: TGTGCCAGCAGTCCCGGCTCTACTCTCTTCACAGATACGCAGTATTTT
CDR3 protein: CASSPGSTLFTDTQYF
V gene: TRBV12-3/TRBV12-4
J gene: TRBJ2-3
D gene: -
clone size: many

CDR3 DNA: TGTGCCAGCTCGCGGACCGGGACAGGGGTGTTGATCTACGAGCAGTACTTC
CDR3 protein: CASSRTGTGVLIYEQYF
V gene: TRBV18
J gene: TRBJ2-7
D gene: TRBD1
clone size: many

CDR3 DNA: TGTGCTACCGGGGGACTGGGATACGAGCAGTACTTC
CDR3 protein: CATGGLGYEQYF
V gene: TRBV7-9
J gene: TRBJ2-7
D gene: -
clone size: many

CDR3 DNA: TGTGCCAGCAGCCGAGGACTAGACGATAAGAGAAGGGATGAGCAGTTCTTC
CDR3 protein: CASSRGLDDKRRDEQFF
V gene: TRBV7-3
J gene: TRBJ2-1
D gene: TRBD2
clone size: many

CDR3 DNA: TGCAGTGCTTGGTCAGGCGCAGATACGCAGTATTTT
CDR3 protein: CSAWSGADTQYF
V gene: TRBV20-1
J gene: TRBJ2-3
D gene: -
clone size: -

CDR3 DNA: TGTGCCAGCAGCCCCACTAGCGGAGCATCATACAATGAGCAGTTCTTC
CDR3 protein: CASSPTSGASYNEQFF
V gene: TRBV12-3/TRBV12-4
J gene: TRBJ2-1
D gene: TRBD2
clone size: many

CDR3 DNA: TGTGCCAGCAGTTTATTAGACAATGAGCAGTTCTTC
CDR3 protein: CASSLLDNEQFF
V gene: TRBV28
J gene: TRBJ2-1
D gene: -
clone size: many